These T cell receptor beta chains were read from a single sample in a study of Graves' ophthalmopathy and Graves' hyperthyroidism. TCRdb ran MiXCR on the multiplex PCR reads and lists one entry per CDR3 protein. The sample yields 350,000 to 450,000 distinct CDR3 sequences, roughly 21% seen once. Sequencing input: peripheral blood. These receptors came from a woman aged 18-29 years with stable Graves' hyperthyroidism. The CDR3 runs from the conserved cysteine through the conserved F or W. The order of the fields is CDR3 length, J gene, clone size, V gene, D gene, CDR3 DNA, CDR3 protein. A D gene is named only where the DNA matches it firmly. Expanded clones are given a class, and other clones once, few, many or no size at all.

CDR3 length: 16; J gene: TRBJ2-7; clone size: many; V gene: TRBV15; D gene: TRBD2; CDR3 DNA: TGTGCCACCAGCAGAGGGGGGCTAGCGGGTTCCTACGAGCAGTACTTC; CDR3 protein: CATSRGGLAGSYEQYF
CDR3 length: 16; J gene: TRBJ2-2; clone size: many; V gene: TRBV28; D gene: -; CDR3 DNA: TGTGCCAGCAGTCCCCTGGGAGGGGGCAACACCGGGGAGCTGTTTTTT; CDR3 protein: CASSPLGGGNTGELFF
CDR3 length: 14; J gene: TRBJ2-7; clone size: many; V gene: TRBV25-1; D gene: TRBD2; CDR3 DNA: TGTGCCAGCAGTAGGCGGGAGGGATCCTACGAGCAGTACTTC; CDR3 protein: CASSRREGSYEQYF
CDR3 length: 14; J gene: TRBJ1-2; clone size: many; V gene: TRBV18; D gene: TRBD1; CDR3 DNA: TGTGCCAGCTCACCACCGCTAGACAGGGATATTTACACCTTC; CDR3 protein: CASSPPLDRDIYTF
CDR3 length: 14; J gene: TRBJ1-5; clone size: many; V gene: TRBV20-1; D gene: -; CDR3 DNA: TGCAGTGCTGGGGGAGGGAAAGGGGATCAGCCCCAGCATTTT; CDR3 protein: CSAGGGKGDQPQHF
CDR3 length: 16; J gene: TRBJ2-7; clone size: many; V gene: TRBV5-1; D gene: TRBD2; CDR3 DNA: TGCGCCAGCAGCTTGGGAATGGGACTAGCGGTATACGAGCAGTACTTC; CDR3 protein: CASSLGMGLAVYEQYF
CDR3 length: 14; J gene: TRBJ1-3; clone size: many; V gene: TRBV12-3/TRBV12-4; D gene: -; CDR3 DNA: TGTGCCAGCAGTTTAGCAGCTCTGGGAAACACCATATATTTT; CDR3 protein: CASSLAALGNTIYF
CDR3 length: 12; J gene: TRBJ2-7; clone size: many; V gene: TRBV28; D gene: TRBD1; CDR3 DNA: TGTGCCAGCGATGGACAGGGGGACGAGCAGTACTTC; CDR3 protein: CASDGQGDEQYF
CDR3 length: 16; J gene: TRBJ2-2; clone size: -; V gene: TRBV30; D gene: -; CDR3 DNA: TGTGCCTGGAGTGTTGGGGGTCACACGAACACCGGGGAGCAGTGTTTT; CDR3 protein: CAWSVGGHTNTGEQCF
CDR3 length: 14; J gene: TRBJ2-7; clone size: many; V gene: TRBV20-1; D gene: TRBD1; CDR3 DNA: TGCAGTGCTAGGTCAGGGGGAAACGCCGACGAGCAGTACTTC; CDR3 protein: CSARSGGNADEQYF
CDR3 length: 14; J gene: TRBJ1-1; clone size: -; V gene: TRBV12-3/TRBV12-4; D gene: -; CDR3 DNA: TGTGCCAGCAGTTTTTACACGGCGAACACTGATGCTTTCTTT; CDR3 protein: CASSFYTANTDAFF
CDR3 length: 15; J gene: TRBJ1-6; clone size: -; V gene: TRBV6-4; D gene: TRBD1; CDR3 DNA: TGTGCCGGCAGTTACGTCCGGGACAGTTATTCACCCCTCCACTTT; CDR3 protein: CAGSYVRDSYSPLHF
CDR3 length: 14; J gene: TRBJ1-2; clone size: many; V gene: TRBV7-9; D gene: TRBD1; CDR3 DNA: TGTGCCAGCAGCTTGAACAGGGGGTCGTCTGGCTACACCTTC; CDR3 protein: CASSLNRGSSGYTF
CDR3 length: 14; J gene: TRBJ1-2; clone size: -; V gene: TRBV19; D gene: TRBD1; CDR3 DNA: TGTGCCAGTAGTCGGCGACAGGGGTTGGGGGGCTACACCTTC; CDR3 protein: CASSRRQGLGGYTF
CDR3 length: 14; J gene: TRBJ1-5; clone size: few; V gene: TRBV20-1; D gene: -; CDR3 DNA: TGCAGTGCTCCCCCGAGGGGGGCCATTCAGCCCCAGCATTTT; CDR3 protein: CSAPPRGAIQPQHF
CDR3 length: 15; J gene: TRBJ1-2; clone size: many; V gene: TRBV12-3/TRBV12-4; D gene: TRBD1; CDR3 DNA: TGTGCCAGCAGTTTAAGGGGACAGGTGGGATATGGCCACACCTTC; CDR3 protein: CASSLRGQVGYGHTF
CDR3 length: 12; J gene: TRBJ1-1; clone size: many; V gene: TRBV29-1; D gene: -; CDR3 DNA: TGCAGCGTTGGGGGGTTGCGTGTTGAAGCTTTCTTT; CDR3 protein: CSVGGLRVEAFF
CDR3 length: 15; J gene: TRBJ1-1; clone size: -; V gene: TRBV20-1; D gene: -; CDR3 DNA: TGCAGTGCTATGAACGGGGCAGCGAAAATCGGTGAAGCTTTCTTT; CDR3 protein: CSAMNGAAKIGEAFF
CDR3 length: 15; J gene: TRBJ2-7; clone size: -; V gene: TRBV15; D gene: TRBD1; CDR3 DNA: TGTGCCACCAGCGAGGGGACAGTGGTTAGGTACGAGCAGTACTTC; CDR3 protein: CATSEGTVVRYEQYF
CDR3 length: 13; J gene: TRBJ2-7; clone size: few; V gene: TRBV12-5; D gene: -; CDR3 DNA: TGTGCTAGTGCTTTTGAGGGGGACTACGAGCAGTACTTC; CDR3 protein: CASAFEGDYEQYF
CDR3 length: 15; J gene: TRBJ2-5; clone size: few; V gene: TRBV2; D gene: TRBD2; CDR3 DNA: TGTGCCAGCAGTGGTTTGCGGGGGGGCCTGGAGACCCAGTACTTC; CDR3 protein: CASSGLRGGLETQYF
CDR3 length: 15; J gene: TRBJ1-1; clone size: many; V gene: TRBV12-3/TRBV12-4; D gene: TRBD1; CDR3 DNA: TGTGCCAGCAGTGAGACAGGGGTTAGGTTAACTGAAGCTTTCTTT; CDR3 protein: CASSETGVRLTEAFF
CDR3 length: 13; J gene: TRBJ1-2; clone size: many; V gene: TRBV12-3/TRBV12-4; D gene: -; CDR3 DNA: TGTGCCAGCAGTTCCCCGGGACACTATGGCTACACCTTC; CDR3 protein: CASSSPGHYGYTF
CDR3 length: 13; J gene: TRBJ1-1; clone size: few; V gene: TRBV30; D gene: -; CDR3 DNA: TGTGCCGGAACTGACGGAAGGAACACTGAAGCTTTCTTT; CDR3 protein: CAGTDGRNTEAFF
CDR3 length: 16; J gene: TRBJ2-7; clone size: many; V gene: TRBV11-2; D gene: TRBD1; CDR3 DNA: TGTGCCAGCAGCCCCAGACAGGGTATCGTCTCCTACGAGCAGTACTTC; CDR3 protein: CASSPRQGIVSYEQYF
CDR3 length: 15; J gene: TRBJ1-5; clone size: few; V gene: TRBV12-3/TRBV12-4; D gene: -; CDR3 DNA: TGTGCCAGCACCGCAGATAAGAGGGGCCCCCAGCCCCAGCATTTT; CDR3 protein: CASTADKRGPQPQHF
CDR3 length: 14; J gene: TRBJ1-1; clone size: -; V gene: TRBV11-3; D gene: -; CDR3 DNA: TGTGCCAGCAGCTCCTCTAGCCGGGGGAGTGAAGCTTTCTTT; CDR3 protein: CASSSSSRGSEAFF
CDR3 length: 14; J gene: TRBJ1-2; clone size: many; V gene: TRBV6-5; D gene: -; CDR3 DNA: TGTGCCAGCAGTTATGAAGGGGGTTGGGATGGCTACACCTTC; CDR3 protein: CASSYEGGWDGYTF
CDR3 length: 13; J gene: TRBJ2-5; clone size: few; V gene: TRBV6-4; D gene: -; CDR3 DNA: TGTGCCAGCAGTTACAAGATCGAAGAGACCCAGTACTTC; CDR3 protein: CASSYKIEETQYF
CDR3 length: 16; J gene: TRBJ1-5; clone size: few; V gene: TRBV20-1; D gene: TRBD1; CDR3 DNA: TGCAGTGCTAGAGACTCGACAGGGGTTAGCAATCAGCCCCAGCATTTT; CDR3 protein: CSARDSTGVSNQPQHF
CDR3 length: 19; J gene: TRBJ1-2; clone size: -; V gene: TRBV30; D gene: TRBD1; CDR3 DNA: TGTGCCTGGAGAGGGACAGGGGGCGGTAGGGGGGATGTGAACTATGGCTACACCTTC; CDR3 protein: CAWRGTGGGRGDVNYGYTF
CDR3 length: 19; J gene: TRBJ2-7; clone size: -; V gene: TRBV9; D gene: -; CDR3 DNA: TGTGCCAGCAGCCCCCTCACAGGGCCAACACCCACCTCATACTACGAGCAGTACTTC; CDR3 protein: CASSPLTGPTPTSYYEQYF
CDR3 length: 11; J gene: TRBJ2-7; clone size: many; V gene: TRBV20-1; D gene: -; CDR3 DNA: TGCAGTGCTAGAGAGCCCGGAGGGGTCCCGTTC; CDR3 protein: CSAREPGGVPF
CDR3 length: 14; J gene: TRBJ1-2; clone size: -; V gene: TRBV6-1; D gene: -; CDR3 DNA: TGTGCCAGCAGTGAAACTGCAGCTTCCTATGGCTACACCTTC; CDR3 protein: CASSETAASYGYTF
CDR3 length: 13; J gene: TRBJ1-2; clone size: many; V gene: TRBV30; D gene: TRBD1; CDR3 DNA: TGTGCCTGGATGGGACAGGCTAACTATGGCTACACCTTC; CDR3 protein: CAWMGQANYGYTF
CDR3 length: 16; J gene: TRBJ1-1; clone size: many; V gene: TRBV6-5; D gene: -; CDR3 DNA: TGTGCCAGCAGTTACTCGAGGCAAGGGCAAGATACTGAAGCTTTCTTT; CDR3 protein: CASSYSRQGQDTEAFF
CDR3 length: 12; J gene: TRBJ1-1; clone size: many; V gene: TRBV29-1; D gene: -; CDR3 DNA: TGCAGCGTTGACGGCCCCAACACTGAAGCTTTCTTT; CDR3 protein: CSVDGPNTEAFF
CDR3 length: 14; J gene: TRBJ1-1; clone size: -; V gene: TRBV6-2/TRBV6-3; D gene: -; CDR3 DNA: TGTGCCAGCGTCCGAAGGGTAGTGAACACTGAAGCTTTCTTT; CDR3 protein: CASVRRVVNTEAFF
CDR3 length: 16; J gene: TRBJ2-6; clone size: -; V gene: TRBV28; D gene: -; CDR3 DNA: TGTGCCAGCAGCCCGGGTGCTACCTCTGGGGCCAACGTCCTGACTTTC; CDR3 protein: CASSPGATSGANVLTF
CDR3 length: 16; J gene: TRBJ1-2; clone size: many; V gene: TRBV4-3; D gene: -; CDR3 DNA: TGCGCCAGCAGCCAAGATCTTGACGGTAATCGGTATGGCTACACCTTC; CDR3 protein: CASSQDLDGNRYGYTF
CDR3 length: 14; J gene: TRBJ2-5; clone size: -; V gene: TRBV28; D gene: -; CDR3 DNA: TGTGCCAGCAGTTTGCGTGAGGAAGGAGAGACCCAGTACTTC; CDR3 protein: CASSLREEGETQYF
CDR3 length: 14; J gene: TRBJ2-7; clone size: many; V gene: TRBV6-1; D gene: TRBD1; CDR3 DNA: TGTGCCAGCGGCGGGACAGGGGGGAACTACGAGCAGTACTTC; CDR3 protein: CASGGTGGNYEQYF